This T cell receptor (beta chain) was recorded in a study of a mutant IDH1 vaccine in newly diagnosed glioma. The wider study: Patients in the study were vaccinated eight times, receiving shots in weeks 1, 3, 5, 7, 11, 15, 19 and 23. The start of vaccination came 4-6 weeks after radiotherapy alone, or with temozolomide cycles.

As concerns this clone: Its target is unknown.

The CDR3 runs 17 residues. Germline-derived CDR1 and CDR2 are SGHVS and FNYEAQ. V was clipped by 0 bases and J by 3 bases, with 15 bases between them. The assay was immunoSEQ multiplex PCR, and TCRdb's table has in-frame clones only and misses some. Altogether roughly 74,000 clones are present, roughly 85% being singletons, with the ten largest covering about 2.2%. Time point described: week 23, last vaccination. The study gave 300 ug of mutant IDH1 20-mer peptide per vaccine dose, with topical imiquimod. The gene calls are TRBV7-6 and TRBJ2-1; D not certain. The source of this sequence is a man aged 25-40 years with glioma. Some clones in this sample may be carry-over from other donors' samples. Sequenced here: PBMCs, sampled from a glioma patient whose treatment included an IDH1 peptide vaccine. CDR3 region: CASSLALLSYGYNEQFF. For the CDR3, the DNA is TGTGCCAGCAGCTTAGCGCTTTTGTCTTACGGCTACAATGAGCAGTTCTTC.